This TCR beta chain emerged from a study of OX40 agonist ivuxolimab in advanced cancers. For the study in its entirety: Ivuxolimab was a fully human IgG2 agonistic monoclonal antibody targeting the costimulatory receptor OX40 (CD134). Intravenous ivuxolimab was administered to patients every 2 weeks at six dose levels: 0.01, 0.1, 0.3, 1.5, 3 and 10 mg/kg. The point of sequencing TCRbeta in the periphery was to test whether ivuxolimab changed TCR sequence diversity and drove clonal T-cell expansion. Prior anti-PD-1, anti-PD-L1 or anti-CTLA-4 therapy was permitted, and checkpoint inhibitors had been received by roughly 40% of dose-escalation patients. In the dose-escalation cohort, roughly 82% of patients were male, and the mean age was roughly 56 years with a range of 23 to 79. The paper covers the monotherapy dose-escalation part of the phase I ivuxolimab trial, which included N of about 50 patients. Of the 50 to 55 dose-escalation patients, hepatocellular carcinoma was present in approximately 20, melanoma in approximately 15, renal cell carcinoma in 9 and head and neck cancer in 9. Partial responses were achieved by three dose-escalation patients, of whom one had hepatocellular carcinoma and two had cutaneous melanoma.

Genomic DNA was extracted from sorted cells for sequencing of the TCRbeta CDR3 region. The immunoSEQ Assay was used to sequence the TCRbeta CDR3 regions. Drawn from immuneACCESS, this table holds only the in-frame rearrangements with V and J called that TCRdb kept. Clones are partly lost; checked studies trace under half to an unresolved V gene and leave the rest unexplained. The sample table contains roughly 64,000 clones; only one count was recorded for around 90% of them. The leading ten clones occupy approximately 5.2% of the sample. What the study reported, not specific to this receptor: After ivuxolimab, more expanded clones were found on average in CD8+ T cells than in CD4+ T cells. Partial responders in the 0.1-3.0 mg/kg groups had among the lowest normalized peripheral clonal expansion, especially among CD8+ T cells. The antigen specificity of the clonally expanded peripheral T cells was not determined. Low levels of normalized T-cell clonal expansion were also seen in some nonresponding patients. At doses of 0.1 to 3.0 mg/kg, clonal expansion of both CD4+ and CD8+ blood T cells was observed from baseline to week 6.

About this clone itself: This clone's antigen is unknown. Base qualities are not at hand, and no much larger clone is one base apart.

The trial excluded patients who had a history of autoimmune disease or who were on systemic immunosuppression. Peripheral blood for TCR sequencing was collected from all dose cohorts at baseline, on cycle 4 day 1, and on cycle 7 day 1. The samples were drawn from a first-in-human, open-label, multicenter phase I dose-escalation trial of ivuxolimab. Adults with locally advanced or metastatic melanoma, renal cell carcinoma, hepatocellular carcinoma or head and neck squamous cell carcinoma were enrolled in the trial. Before TCR sequencing, CD4+ T cells and CD8+ T cells were sorted from peripheral blood as separate populations. Spanning cysteine to phenylalanine, the CDR3 consists of 14 amino acids. The kept DNA is CDR3 alone, 42 bases in frame from the first base. V is pared back by 4 bases and J by 0 bases, with 7 bases lying between the germline termini. Per the germline V gene (reference sequence), MNHNY is the CDR1 and SVGAGI is the CDR2.

The TCR sequence derives from an adult with an advanced solid tumor such as melanoma, head and neck, liver or kidney cancer. The specimen comprised CD4+ or CD8+ T cells sorted from blood, sampled in a trial of the OX40 agonist ivuxolimab. In this chain, TRBV6-6 is recombined with TRBJ1-5; the D gene cannot be resolved reliably. The DNA sequence reads TGTGCCAGCAGTTCACAGTATAGCAATCAGCCCCAGCATTTT. This yields the protein CASSSQYSNQPQHF.